This entry lists 12 T cell receptor beta chains sequenced from one sample in a study of T cells after posttransplantation cyclophosphamide. Treatment was busulfan-fludarabine conditioning, a marrow graft, and cyclophosphamide on days +3 and +4. Libraries were prepared by immunoSEQ multiplex PCR; TCRdb keeps only in-frame clonotypes and omits some of them. The sample yields around 21,000 clones, approximately 86% seen once. This specimen was PBMCs, taken after allogeneic stem cell transplant with posttransplant cyclophosphamide. All receptors come from a female patient aged 40-49 years who received an allogeneic stem cell transplant from a related donor, was CMV-positive, and had no GVHD. The graft donor may have contributed some T cells.

The genes are TRBV28 and TRBJ1-2; 9 bases align to TRBD1. V was pared by 2 bases and J by 4 bases, with 8 bases of the junction left unmatched. Germline V gene data show CDR1 as MDHEN and CDR2 as SYDVKM. This CDR3 contains 16 residues. The CDR3: CASSLRGTGLFYGYTF. The CDR3 DNA is TGTGCCAGCAGTTTAAGGGGGACAGGGTTATTCTATGGCTACACCTTC.

The V gene is TRBV7-3, the J gene TRBJ1-2; D unclear. The CDR3 is 13 residues long. Germline assignment: CDR1 SGHTA and CDR2 FQGTGA. Between the trimmed V and J ends, which lost 0 bases and 5 bases, there was a span of 7 bases. In DNA form, the CDR3 reads TGTGCCAGCAGCTTAACAGGAGGGTATGGCTACACCTTC. Translating gives CASSLTGGYGYTF.

The chain has TRBV4-3 and TRBJ2-7; 8 bases are shared with TRBD2. This CDR3 has 16 amino acids. The germline CDR1 and CDR2 sequences are LGHNA and YSLEER. J gave up 3 bases and V 2 bases, and 9 bases lay outside the gene matches. The CDR3: CASSQSSGSSGYEQYF. In nucleotides, the CDR3 is TGCGCCAGCAGCCAATCCAGCGGGAGTTCTGGCTACGAGCAGTACTTC.

V usage is TRBV6-4 and J usage is TRBJ1-2; D gene ambiguous. There are 16 residues in the CDR3. Trimming removed 4 bases from V and 0 bases from J, with 15 bases in between. Germline V gene sequence: CDR1 MRHNA, CDR2 SNTAGT. The DNA of the CDR3 is TGTGCCAGCAGTGCCTCCCGAGGGCAAGCTAACTATGGCTACACCTTC. Translating gives CASSASRGQANYGYTF.

The chain combines TRBV7-3 with TRBJ2-3, with D perhaps TRBD2 (6 bases). CDR1 SGHTA and CDR2 FQGTGA come from the germline V gene. The V gene lost 2 bases and the J gene lost 4 bases, with 10 bases spanning the gap. The length of the CDR3 is 14 residues. CDR3 region: CASSLSGVADTQYF. CDR3 sequence (DNA): TGTGCCAGCAGCTTATCGGGAGTTGCAGATACGCAGTATTTT.

The chain employs TRBV6-5 and TRBJ1-6; 7 nucleotides agree with TRBD1. J was trimmed by 7 bases and V by 6 bases; bases with no gene match: 9. This CDR3 spans 15 amino acids. The V gene's germline CDR1 is MNHEY and CDR2 SVGAGI. The CDR3 loop is CASSLRDRRNSPLHF. CDR3 sequence (DNA): TGTGCCAGCAGCCTCCGGGACAGAAGGAATTCACCCCTCCACTTT.

The V gene is TRBV19, the J gene TRBJ1-2; possible D gene TRBD1, 6 bases. Trimming pared 3 bases from V and 3 bases from J, leaving 11 bases between. Germline CDR1 and CDR2: LNHDA and SQIVND (reference sequence). The CDR3 is 14 amino acids. The DNA of the CDR3 is TGTGCCAGTAGTATTGACAGGACATACTATGGCTACACCTTC. Encoded protein: CASSIDRTYYGYTF.

The J gene is TRBJ2-7, the V gene TRBV7-6, with D possibly being TRBD2 (5 bases). Trimming stripped 3 bases from V and 8 bases from J, with 8 bases between. Germline V gene lookup returns CDR1 SGHVS and CDR2 FNYEAQ. The CDR3 covers 11 residues. CDR3 sequence: CASSLVGKQYF. In nucleotides, the CDR3 is TGTGCCAGCAGCTTGGTCGGGAAGCAGTACTTC.

The chain links TRBV28 to TRBJ2-6, with 7 positions matching TRBD1. V dropped 9 bases and J dropped 2; count of bases not matched to a gene: 4. The CDR3 totals 14 residues. Per germline, CDR1 MDHEN and CDR2 SYDVKM. The CDR3: CASLGGPGANVLTF. The CDR3 nucleotides read TGTGCCAGTTTAGGGGGCCCTGGGGCCAACGTCCTGACTTTC.

As to this clone: An end of the junction does not agree with germline; a read error may underlie this. This chain links TRBV7-6 with TRBJ2-2, with 13 bases lining up with TRBD2. CDR1 is SGHVS and CDR2 is FNYEAQ in the germline V gene. This CDR3 comprises 18 residues. CDR3 sequence (DNA): TGTGCCAGCAGCCAACAACCGACTAGCGGGAGGAACCCCGGGGAGCTGTTTTTT. Protein product: CASSQQPTSGRNPGELFF.

The chain employs TRBV28 and TRBJ2-1; 7 positions match TRBD2. CDR1 and CDR2 (germline): MDHEN, SYDVKM. This CDR3 region has 16 residues. V trimming: 4 bases; J trimming: 7 bases; junction bases outside the gene matches: 13. The CDR3 DNA is TGTGCCAGCAGTTCCCCTGGGGCGGGAGCGGGAAATGAGCAGTTCTTC. Translated, it gives CASSSPGAGAGNEQFF.

The chain recombines TRBV29-1 with TRBJ2-7; 9 positions match TRBD1. With V trimmed by 3 bases and J by 0 bases, 3 bases remained unmatched. From germline, CDR1 is SQVTM and CDR2 ANQGSEA. The CDR3 extends over 14 amino acids. CDR3 sequence: CSVEGTGSSYEQYF. The DNA for the CDR3 is TGCAGCGTTGAGGGGACAGGGAGCTCCTACGAGCAGTACTTC.